This TCR beta chain was sequenced for a study of early T cells in non-severe SARS-CoV-2 infection (dated by TCRdb to the early 2020s). In the study overall: Because TCR sequencing was done on bulk RNA from unsorted whole blood, the alpha and beta chains could not be paired. On the study overall, not on this receptor specifically: VDJdb matching was skewed toward anti-spike CD8 responses and likely underestimated virus-specific expansions by missing private and CD4 specificities.

The library was obtained by 5' RACE. Reads for this sample came from a NextSeq 500. Unique molecular identifiers were attached to individual cDNA molecules in the TCR library protocol so that sequencing error and PCR bias could be corrected. TCR alpha and beta chains were both sequenced, and the abundances of alpha and beta sequences in each sample were closely correlated with each other. Per the original workflow: Decombinator V4 was used to annotate the V gene, J gene and CDR3 of the TCR sequences. Expanded TCRs were defined as changing significantly between any two time points under a Poisson model with p below 0.0001. TCR abundances were normalised to the total number of TCRs sequenced per sample and were expressed as counts per million. MAIT TCRs were defined by TRAV1-2 paired with TRAJ12, TRAJ20 or TRAJ33, and iNKT TCRs by TRAV10 paired with TRAJ18. VDJdb, accessed on 1 November 2021, was searched for TCRs annotated for CMV, EBV and SARS-CoV-2, and TCRs annotated for more than one antigen were excluded. TCRdb cleaned the public reads at Q25 with fastp, built clones with MiXCR and kept in-frame beta chains. For every CDR3 protein sequence, its rows merge into one entry that carries the most common genes and DNA. The V and J calls were not made by the authors but by TCRdb's processing. The sample records approximately 99,000 distinct CDR3 sequences, roughly an eighth of which are singletons. Jointly, the top ten make up less than 3.5% of the sample.

Set within a cohort of healthcare workers in London, UK, this nested case-control study involved weekly PCR testing of nasopharyngeal swabs along with blood sampling. Healthcare workers were recruited during the week of the UK lockdown, between 23 and 31 March 2020, and followed weekly for up to roughly 15 weeks. V trim: 10 bases; J trim: 5 bases; unmatched bases: 11. The CDR3, from cysteine to phenylalanine, totals 15 residues. Kept here is only the CDR3 DNA, which spans 45 bases and is read in frame from base 1. In the germline V gene, CDR1 corresponds to ENHRY and CDR2 to SYGVKD. This clonotype was recorded many times. No cognate antigen has been identified for it. Base qualities are not at hand, and no much larger clone is one base apart.

The V and J genes are TRBV10-3 and TRBJ1-6; 7 central bases correspond to TRBD1. This receptor was taken from an adult who was a healthcare worker with PCR-confirmed SARS-CoV-2 infection or an uninfected control (not recorded which). Sequenced sample: whole blood. The DNA sequence reads TGTGCCAGTGGAGGACAGGACGTAAATAATTCACCCCTCCACTTT. Its coded protein is CASGGQDVNNSPLHF.